This T cell receptor (beta chain) was observed in a study of T cell changes during pregnancy in multiple sclerosis. Clones were read by immunoSEQ multiplex PCR, and TCRdb kept only the in-frame ones, dropping some. The sample includes about 64,000 clones, over 95% of them seen just once. This CDR3 spans 14 amino acids. Germline CDR1 is MDHEN and CDR2 is SYDVKM. The sequence came from a female donor with multiple sclerosis, enrolled in a pregnancy study. The sample in question was CD8+ T cells from peripheral blood mononuclear cells, obtained after pregnancy. This sequence joins TRBV28 and TRBJ1-2; perhaps TRBD1 as D (5 bases). CDR3 sequence reads: CATDRAPVWDGYTF. The CDR3 DNA reads as TGTGCAACAGACAGAGCTCCCGTGTGGGATGGCTACACCTTC.